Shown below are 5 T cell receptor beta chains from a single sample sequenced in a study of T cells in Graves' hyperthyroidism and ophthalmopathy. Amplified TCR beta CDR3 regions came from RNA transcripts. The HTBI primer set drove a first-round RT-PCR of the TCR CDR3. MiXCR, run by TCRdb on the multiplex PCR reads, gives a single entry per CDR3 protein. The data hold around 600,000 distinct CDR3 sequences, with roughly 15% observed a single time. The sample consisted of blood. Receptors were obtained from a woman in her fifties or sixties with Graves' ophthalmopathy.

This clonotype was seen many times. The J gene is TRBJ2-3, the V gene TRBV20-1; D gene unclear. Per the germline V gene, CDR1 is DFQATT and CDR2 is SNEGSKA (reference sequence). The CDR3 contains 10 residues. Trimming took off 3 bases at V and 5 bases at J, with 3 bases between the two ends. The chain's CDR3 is CSASRDTQYF. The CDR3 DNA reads TGCAGTGCTAGCCGAGATACGCAGTATTTT.

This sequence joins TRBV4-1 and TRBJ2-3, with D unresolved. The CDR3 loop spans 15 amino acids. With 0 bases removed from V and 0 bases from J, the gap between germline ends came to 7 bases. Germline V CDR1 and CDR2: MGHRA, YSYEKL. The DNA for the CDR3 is TGCGCCAGCAGCCAAGAAATGGGAAGCACAGATACGCAGTATTTT. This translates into CASSQEMGSTDTQYF.

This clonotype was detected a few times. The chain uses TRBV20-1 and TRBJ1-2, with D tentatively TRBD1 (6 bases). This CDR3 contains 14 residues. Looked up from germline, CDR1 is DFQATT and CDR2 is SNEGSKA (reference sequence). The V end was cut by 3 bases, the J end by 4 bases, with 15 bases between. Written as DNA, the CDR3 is TGCAGTGCTAGTGGGGGAACAGGGCCCTATGGCTACACCTTC. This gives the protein CSASGGTGPYGYTF.

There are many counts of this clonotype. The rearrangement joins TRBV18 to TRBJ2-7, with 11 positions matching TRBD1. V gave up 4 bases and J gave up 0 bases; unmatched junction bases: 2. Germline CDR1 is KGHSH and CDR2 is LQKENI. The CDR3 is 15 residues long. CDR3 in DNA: TGTGCCAGCTCACTGGGACAGGGGGACTCCTACGAGCAGTACTTC. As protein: CASSLGQGDSYEQYF.

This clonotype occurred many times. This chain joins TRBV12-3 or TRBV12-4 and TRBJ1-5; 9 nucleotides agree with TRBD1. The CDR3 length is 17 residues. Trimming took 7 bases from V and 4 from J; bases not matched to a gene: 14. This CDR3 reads CASTSEMTGGLNQPQHF. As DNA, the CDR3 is TGTGCCAGCACCTCGGAGATGACAGGGGGATTAAATCAGCCCCAGCATTTT.